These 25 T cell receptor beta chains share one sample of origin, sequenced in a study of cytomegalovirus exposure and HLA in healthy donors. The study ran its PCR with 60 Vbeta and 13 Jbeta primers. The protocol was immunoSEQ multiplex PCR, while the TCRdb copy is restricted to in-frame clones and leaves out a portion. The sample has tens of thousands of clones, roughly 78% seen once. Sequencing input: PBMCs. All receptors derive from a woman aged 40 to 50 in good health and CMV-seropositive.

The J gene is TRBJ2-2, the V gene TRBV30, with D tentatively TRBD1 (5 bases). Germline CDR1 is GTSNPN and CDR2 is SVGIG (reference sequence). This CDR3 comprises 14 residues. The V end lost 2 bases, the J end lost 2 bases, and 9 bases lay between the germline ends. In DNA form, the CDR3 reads TGTGCCTGGAGTAAAGGGGTTAACACCGGGGAGCTGTTTTTT. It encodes CAWSKGVNTGELFF. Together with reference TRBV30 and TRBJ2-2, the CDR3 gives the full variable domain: SQTIHQWPATLVQPVGSPLSLECTVEGTSNPNLYWYRQAAGRGLQLLFYSVGIGQISSEVPQNLSASRPQDRQFILSSKKLLLSDSGFYLCAWSKGVNTGELFFGEGSRLTVL.

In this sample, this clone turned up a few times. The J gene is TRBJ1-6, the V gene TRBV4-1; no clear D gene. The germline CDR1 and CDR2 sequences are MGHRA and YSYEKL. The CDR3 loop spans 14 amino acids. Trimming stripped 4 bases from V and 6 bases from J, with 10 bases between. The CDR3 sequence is CASSPEKLNSPLHF. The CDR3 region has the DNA TGCGCCAGCAGCCCCGAGAAGCTTAATTCACCCCTCCACTTT.

The CDR3 bases are TGTGCCAGCAGTTACTCCATGAACACTGAAGCTTTCTTT. Protein: CASSYSMNTEAFF. The chain recombines TRBV6-5 with TRBJ1-1; D is unresolved. CDR1 and CDR2 (germline): MNHEY, SVGAGI. V was trimmed by 0 bases and J by 0 bases, leaving 2 bases between them. There are 13 residues in the CDR3.

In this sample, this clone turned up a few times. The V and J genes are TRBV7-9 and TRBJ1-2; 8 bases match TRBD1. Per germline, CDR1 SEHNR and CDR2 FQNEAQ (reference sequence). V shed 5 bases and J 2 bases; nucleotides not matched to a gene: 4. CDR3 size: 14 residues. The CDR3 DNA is TGTGCCAGCAGCGCCCGGGACAGGAACTATGGCTACACCTTC. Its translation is CASSARDRNYGYTF.

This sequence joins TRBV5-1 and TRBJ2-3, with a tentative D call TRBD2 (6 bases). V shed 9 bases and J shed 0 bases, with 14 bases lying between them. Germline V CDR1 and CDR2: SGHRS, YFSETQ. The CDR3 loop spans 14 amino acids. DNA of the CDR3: TGCGCCACCGGAGCGGGTACTAGCACAGATACGCAGTATTTT. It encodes CATGAGTSTDTQYF.

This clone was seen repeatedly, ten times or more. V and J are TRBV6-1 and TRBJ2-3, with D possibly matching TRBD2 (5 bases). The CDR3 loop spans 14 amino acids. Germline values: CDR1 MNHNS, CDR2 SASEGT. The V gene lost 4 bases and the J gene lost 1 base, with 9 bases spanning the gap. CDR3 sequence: CASSVGGRTDTQYF. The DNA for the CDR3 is TGTGCCAGCAGTGTTGGCGGGCGCACAGATACGCAGTATTTT.

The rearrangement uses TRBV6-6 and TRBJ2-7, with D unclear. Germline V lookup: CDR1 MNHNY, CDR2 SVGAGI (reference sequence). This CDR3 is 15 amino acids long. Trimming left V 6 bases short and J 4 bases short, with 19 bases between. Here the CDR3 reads CASSPSNPTVYEQYF. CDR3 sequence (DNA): TGTGCCAGCAGCCCCTCAAATCCGACTGTATACGAGCAGTACTTC.

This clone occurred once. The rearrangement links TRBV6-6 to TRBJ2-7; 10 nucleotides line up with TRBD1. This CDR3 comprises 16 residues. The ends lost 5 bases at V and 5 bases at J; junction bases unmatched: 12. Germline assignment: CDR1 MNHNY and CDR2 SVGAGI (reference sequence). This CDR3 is CASSLSGTGVIDEQYF. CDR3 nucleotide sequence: TGTGCCAGCAGTCTATCCGGGACAGGGGTTATCGACGAGCAGTACTTC.

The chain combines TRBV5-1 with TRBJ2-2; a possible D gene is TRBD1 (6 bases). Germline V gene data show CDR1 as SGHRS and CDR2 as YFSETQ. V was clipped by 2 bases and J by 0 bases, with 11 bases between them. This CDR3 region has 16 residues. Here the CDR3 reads CASSFTGFANTGELFF. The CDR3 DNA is TGCGCCAGCAGCTTTACAGGGTTTGCGAACACCGGGGAGCTGTTTTTT.

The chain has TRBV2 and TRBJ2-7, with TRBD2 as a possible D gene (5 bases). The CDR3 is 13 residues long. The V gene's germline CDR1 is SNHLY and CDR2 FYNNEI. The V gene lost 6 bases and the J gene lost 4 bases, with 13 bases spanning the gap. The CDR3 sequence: CASRAGEPYEQYF. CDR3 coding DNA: TGTGCCAGCAGAGCCGGGGAACCTTACGAGCAGTACTTC. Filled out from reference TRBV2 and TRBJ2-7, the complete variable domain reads EPEVTQTPSHQVTQMGQEVILRCVPISNHLYFYWYRQILGQKVEFLVSFYNNEISEKSEIFDDQFSVERPDGSNFTLKIRSTKLEDSAMYFCASRAGEPYEQYFGPGTRLTVT.

Here the CDR3 reads CASSAGGSLSYEQYF. The CDR3 bases are TGTGCCAGCAGCGCGGGGGGTAGCTTGTCCTACGAGCAGTACTTC. This sequence joins TRBV2 and TRBJ2-7; TRBD2 agrees at 8 bases. Per germline, CDR1 SNHLY and CDR2 FYNNEI. CDR3 length: 15 amino acids. Germline trimming cut 6 bases from V and 1 base from J; bases unmatched to any gene: 8.

For the CDR3, the DNA is TGTGCCAGCAGTGAAGCAGAGGCGTTAGAGACCCAGTACTTC. Translating gives CASSEAEALETQYF. This rearrangement joins TRBV2 to TRBJ2-5; D unresolved. The germline V gene has CDR1 SNHLY and CDR2 FYNNEI. Trimming pared 0 bases from V and 4 bases from J, leaving 9 bases between. This CDR3 has 14 residues.

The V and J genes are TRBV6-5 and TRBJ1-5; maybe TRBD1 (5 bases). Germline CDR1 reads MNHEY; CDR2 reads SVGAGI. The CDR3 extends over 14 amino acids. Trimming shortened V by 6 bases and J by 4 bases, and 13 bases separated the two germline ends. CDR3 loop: CASSLLGGNQPQHF. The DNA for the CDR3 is TGTGCCAGCAGCCTACTGGGGGGGAATCAGCCCCAGCATTTT.

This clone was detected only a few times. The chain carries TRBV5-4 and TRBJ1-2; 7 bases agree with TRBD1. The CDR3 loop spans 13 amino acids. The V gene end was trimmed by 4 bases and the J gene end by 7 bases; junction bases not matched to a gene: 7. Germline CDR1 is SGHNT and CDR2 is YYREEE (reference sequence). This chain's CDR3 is CASSTGQSSGYTF. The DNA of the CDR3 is TGTGCCAGCAGCACGGGACAGAGTAGTGGCTACACCTTC.

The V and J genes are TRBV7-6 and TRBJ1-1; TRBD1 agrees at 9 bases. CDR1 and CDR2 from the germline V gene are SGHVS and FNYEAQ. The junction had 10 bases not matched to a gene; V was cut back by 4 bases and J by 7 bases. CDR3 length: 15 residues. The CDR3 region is CASSSKDRGTFEAFF. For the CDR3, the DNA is TGTGCCAGCAGCTCGAAGGACAGGGGCACATTTGAAGCTTTCTTT.

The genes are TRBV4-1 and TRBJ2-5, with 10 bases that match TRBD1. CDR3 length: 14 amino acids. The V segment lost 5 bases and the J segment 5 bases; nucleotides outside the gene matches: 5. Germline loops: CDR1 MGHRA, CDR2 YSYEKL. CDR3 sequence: CASSGQGGFETQYF. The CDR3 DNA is TGCGCCAGCAGCGGACAGGGGGGTTTTGAGACCCAGTACTTC.

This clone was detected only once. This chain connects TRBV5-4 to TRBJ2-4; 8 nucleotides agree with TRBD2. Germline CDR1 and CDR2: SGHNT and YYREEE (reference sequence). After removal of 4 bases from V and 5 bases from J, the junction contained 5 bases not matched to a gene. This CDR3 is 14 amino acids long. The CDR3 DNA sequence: TGTGCCAGCAGCGCCGCCGGGGGGGAAAACATTCAGTACTTC. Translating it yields CASSAAGGENIQYF.

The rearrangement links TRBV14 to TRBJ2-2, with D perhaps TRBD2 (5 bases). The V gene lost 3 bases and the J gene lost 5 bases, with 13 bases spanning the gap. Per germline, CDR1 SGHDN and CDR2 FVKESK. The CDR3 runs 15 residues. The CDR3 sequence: CASSQPARGTGELFF. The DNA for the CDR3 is TGTGCCAGCAGCCAGCCAGCTCGGGGAACCGGGGAGCTGTTTTTT.

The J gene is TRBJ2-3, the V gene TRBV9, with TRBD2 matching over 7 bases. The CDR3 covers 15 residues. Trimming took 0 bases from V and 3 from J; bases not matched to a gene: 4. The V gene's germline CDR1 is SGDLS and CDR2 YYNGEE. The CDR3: CASSVDGGWTDTQYF. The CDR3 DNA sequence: TGTGCCAGCAGCGTAGACGGGGGGTGGACAGATACGCAGTATTTT.

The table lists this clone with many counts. The chain's CDR3 is CASSTGGQGDEKLFF. The CDR3 DNA follows: TGTGCCAGCAGTACTGGGGGTCAGGGGGATGAAAAACTGTTTTTT. This rearrangement joins TRBV5-4 to TRBJ1-4; 7 bases match TRBD1. The CDR3 contains 15 residues. The V gene's germline CDR1 is SGHNT and CDR2 YYREEE (reference sequence). With 5 bases clipped from V and 6 bases from J, the junction kept 10 bases outside the gene matches.

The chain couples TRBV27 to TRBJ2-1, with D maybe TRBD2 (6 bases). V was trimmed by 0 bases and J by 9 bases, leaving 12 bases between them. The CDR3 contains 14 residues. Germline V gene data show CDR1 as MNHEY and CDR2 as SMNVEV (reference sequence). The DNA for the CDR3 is TGTGCCAGCAGTTTATCGAGGGTGGGGGGTGAGCAGTTCTTC. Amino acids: CASSLSRVGGEQFF.

CDR3 region: CASSLQVADYNEQFF. DNA for the CDR3: TGTGCCAGCAGCCTCCAGGTAGCGGACTACAATGAGCAGTTCTTC. The genes are TRBV10-3 and TRBJ2-1; possible D gene TRBD2, 6 bases. The CDR3 extends over 15 amino acids. CDR1 is ENHRY and CDR2 is SYGVKD in the germline V gene. Trimming left V 10 bases short and J 3 bases short, with 19 bases between.

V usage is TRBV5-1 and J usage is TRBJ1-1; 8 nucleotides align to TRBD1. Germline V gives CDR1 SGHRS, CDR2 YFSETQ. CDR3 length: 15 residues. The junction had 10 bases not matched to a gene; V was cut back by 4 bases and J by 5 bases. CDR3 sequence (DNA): TGCGCCAGCAGCCCCCCCCGGGACAGGAGTACTGAAGCTTTCTTT. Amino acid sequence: CASSPPRDRSTEAFF.

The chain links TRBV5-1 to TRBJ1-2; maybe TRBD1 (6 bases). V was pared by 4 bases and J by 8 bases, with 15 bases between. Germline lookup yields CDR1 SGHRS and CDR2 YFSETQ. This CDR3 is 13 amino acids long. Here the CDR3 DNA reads TGCGCCAGCAGCCCGGGAGGGGGAGGAGGCTACACCTTC. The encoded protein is CASSPGGGGGYTF.

CDR3 nucleotide sequence: TGCAGTGCTGCAGGTGACTATGGCTACACCTTC. This encodes CSAAGDYGYTF. The J gene is TRBJ1-2, the V gene TRBV20-1; D remains ambiguous. V was pared by 5 bases and J by 3 bases, with 7 bases between. This CDR3 has 11 amino acids. Germline V gene data show CDR1 as DFQATT and CDR2 as SNEGSKA (reference sequence).